Listed below are T cell receptor beta chains from one sample, sequenced in a study of identical twins. MiXCR, run by TCRdb on the 5' RACE reads, gives a single entry per CDR3 protein. The sample has a few hundred thousand distinct CDR3 sequences, approximately 10% seen once; the top ten hold under 3.5%. The same data also went into a second study, on yellow fever vaccine responses in identical twins.

Input material: PBMCs. All receptors come from a woman aged 18-29 years in good health. CDR3s include the opening cysteine and the closing phenylalanine or tryptophan. Each record gives: D gene, J gene, clone size, V gene, CDR3 DNA, CDR3 protein. The D gene is left open where the match is weak. Clone size is shown for a subset of rows, as once, few, many or a class of expanded clone.

>TRBD2|TRBJ2-1|-|TRBV6-1
TGTGCCAGCAGTGAAGTAAGCGGGGGAGTATACAATGAGCAGTTCTTC
CASSEVSGGVYNEQFF
>-|TRBJ2-1|few|TRBV6-1
TGTGCCAGCAGTGGGCCGGCGAGTACCTACAATGAGCAGTTCTTC
CASSGPASTYNEQFF
>TRBD2|TRBJ2-5|many|TRBV10-3
TGTGCCATCAGTGTTGCGGGAGTACAAGAGACCCAGTACTTC
CAISVAGVQETQYF
>-|TRBJ1-6|-|TRBV6-1
TGTGCCAGCGGAGGGGCGGGTCTTAATTCACCCCTCCACTTT
CASGGAGLNSPLHF
>-|TRBJ2-2|-|TRBV7-9
TGTGCCAGCAGCTCTTCGATTGACCACACCGGGGAGCTGTTTTTT
CASSSSIDHTGELFF
>-|TRBJ2-7|few|TRBV12-3/TRBV12-4
TGTGCCAGCACCTCCGGGCCCCCCTCCTACGAGCAGTACTTC
CASTSGPPSYEQYF
>-|TRBJ2-1|-|TRBV7-8
TGTGCCAGCAGCTTAGCAGGGCTCCAGAACAATGAGCAGTTCTTC
CASSLAGLQNNEQFF
>TRBD1|TRBJ2-5|many|TRBV4-3
TGCGCCAGCAGCCAAGACTCCGGGACAGGCGCCCAAGAGACCCAGTACTTC
CASSQDSGTGAQETQYF
>TRBD2|TRBJ2-1|many|TRBV27
TGTGCCAGCTTGGGTAGCGGGGGCTACAATGAGCAGTTCTTC
CASLGSGGYNEQFF
>TRBD2|TRBJ2-2|-|TRBV20-1
TGCAGTGCTAGGTTGTGGCGGGGGGGGAACACCGGGGAGCTGTTTTTT
CSARLWRGGNTGELFF
>TRBD2|TRBJ2-3|many|TRBV7-2
TGTGCCAGCAGCTTAAGCGGGGGGGACACAGATACGCAGTATTTT
CASSLSGGDTDTQYF
>-|TRBJ1-5|many|TRBV4-1
TGCGCCAGCAGCCAAGTTGGGCAGGGAGATCAGCCCCAGCATTTT
CASSQVGQGDQPQHF
>-|TRBJ1-1|few|TRBV30
TGTGCCTGGAGAAAGAGGGGGGATCGGACTGAAGCTTTCTTT
CAWRKRGDRTEAFF
>-|TRBJ2-1|many|TRBV5-1
TGCGCCAGCAGCTTGGCCACAGGCTCCTACAATGAGCAGTTCTTC
CASSLATGSYNEQFF
>-|TRBJ2-3|-|TRBV12-3/TRBV12-4
TGTGCCAGCAGTCCCCGGCAGGTCACAGATACGCAGTATTTT
CASSPRQVTDTQYF
>TRBD1|TRBJ2-1|few|TRBV18
TGTGCCAGCTCCCCCCGGGACAGGCAGTACAATGAGCAGTTCTTC
CASSPRDRQYNEQFF
>-|TRBJ1-2|-|TRBV12-3/TRBV12-4
TGTGCCAGCAGACCCGACAGTAACTATGGCTACACCTTC
CASRPDSNYGYTF
>-|TRBJ2-1|-|TRBV4-2
TGTGCCAGCAGCCCTAGCTCGGGACTGGCACTTATCGGTGAGCAGTTCTTC
CASSPSSGLALIGEQFF
>-|TRBJ1-5|few|TRBV2
TGTGCCAGCAGTGAAGATCATTTGGGTTCGAGCGGCAATCAGCCCCAGCATTTT
CASSEDHLGSSGNQPQHF
>-|TRBJ2-5|few|TRBV30
TGTGCCTGGAGTGTAACAGAACAGACCCAGTACTTC
CAWSVTEQTQYF
>TRBD1|TRBJ1-1|few|TRBV5-6
TGTGCCAGCAGCTTGGGGGACAGGGAGGACACTGAAGCTTTCTTT
CASSLGDREDTEAFF
>TRBD1|TRBJ2-1|-|TRBV24-1
TGTGCCACCGAGGACAGGCGAGAGCAGTTCTTC
CATEDRREQFF
>-|TRBJ2-2|-|TRBV6-1
TGTGCCAGCACCCAGGGGGGGCCCGACACCGGGGAGCTGTTTTTT
CASTQGGPDTGELFF
>-|TRBJ2-7|many|TRBV18
TGTGCCAGCTCACCAGTAGCGGACGCAACCTACGAGCAGTACTTC
CASSPVADATYEQYF
>TRBD1|TRBJ2-7|many|TRBV20-1
TGCAGCCACAGGCTGGGACAGGGGTTCTACGAGCAGTACTTC
CSHRLGQGFYEQYF
>-|TRBJ2-7|many|TRBV4-3
TGCGCCAGCAGCCAAGGTACCTCTGGGTACGAGCAGTACTTC
CASSQGTSGYEQYF
>-|TRBJ1-1|few|TRBV5-1
TGCGCCAGCAAGCAACAGGGCATTGCTGAAGCTTTCTTT
CASKQQGIAEAFF
>-|TRBJ2-5|-|TRBV3-1
TGTGCCAGCAGCTGGGTTGCGGAGACCCAGTACTTC
CASSWVAETQYF
>TRBD1|TRBJ2-6|-|TRBV4-1
TGCGCCAGCAGCCAAGAAACGGACAGGATCTCTGGGGCCAACGTCCTGACTTTC
CASSQETDRISGANVLTF
>TRBD1|TRBJ1-1|once|TRBV29-1
TGCAGCGCTAGAGACAGGGCCGGTCGAGGAGCTTTCTTT
CSARDRAGRGAFF
>TRBD1|TRBJ2-2|many|TRBV6-2/TRBV6-3
TGTGCCAGCAGTGACCCCACAGGGGGTAGAGTACCCACCGGGGAGCTGTTTTTT
CASSDPTGGRVPTGELFF
>-|TRBJ1-2|-|TRBV29-1
TGCAGCGTTGATCGACAGGAGAACTATGGCTACACCTTC
CSVDRQENYGYTF
>-|TRBJ1-5|-|TRBV5-1
TGCGCCAGCAGCTTGGGGGGACCTAACAATCAGCCCCAGCATTTT
CASSLGGPNNQPQHF
>-|TRBJ2-3|many|TRBV6-1
TGTGCCACCAGCCTTGTTTGGGCCGATACGCAGTATTTT
CATSLVWADTQYF
>-|TRBJ1-1|many|TRBV20-1
TGCAGTGCTACCACAGGCGGCACTGAAGCTTTCTTT
CSATTGGTEAFF
>-|TRBJ2-1|-|TRBV10-3
TGTGCCATCAGTGAGTCGAAAGGGGGGAGCTCCTACAATGAGCAGTTCTTC
CAISESKGGSSYNEQFF
>TRBD2|TRBJ2-1|-|TRBV5-4
TGTGCCAGCGGCTTGATTCGACTAGCGGGAGGCCTGTACAATGAGCAGTTCTTC
CASGLIRLAGGLYNEQFF
>TRBD1|TRBJ2-5|few|TRBV7-8
TGTGCCAGCAGCTCCCCCCGGACAGGGGATCTAGGCCCCCACCAAGAGACCCAGTACTTC
CASSSPRTGDLGPHQETQYF
>-|TRBJ2-2|-|TRBV5-5
TGTGCCAGCAGCTTGCTCTGGTTGCAGGGCCCCACCGGGGAGCTGTTTTTT
CASSLLWLQGPTGELFF
>-|TRBJ2-7|few|TRBV4-3
TGCGCCAGCAGCCAAGATTACGGGAGCAGGGACGAGCAGTACTTC
CASSQDYGSRDEQYF
>TRBD1|TRBJ2-7|few|TRBV28
TGTGCCAGCAGTTCGCGGGACAGGGGGCATCCCGACGAGCAGTACTTC
CASSSRDRGHPDEQYF
>-|TRBJ2-7|-|TRBV29-1
TGCAGCGCTGACATGGGGCCAGTGGGCGAGCAGTACTTC
CSADMGPVGEQYF
>-|TRBJ2-5|few|TRBV6-6
TGTGCCAGCAGTTCGCGTCTCCAAGAGACCCAGTACTTC
CASSSRLQETQYF
>TRBD2|TRBJ2-1|few|TRBV15
TGTGCCACCAGCAGAGATATCGGACTAGCGGATAATGAGCAGTTCTTC
CATSRDIGLADNEQFF
>TRBD2|TRBJ2-7|-|TRBV20-1
TGCAGTGCTAGGGATGGGAGGGCTGTGTACGAGCAGTACTTC
CSARDGRAVYEQYF
>-|TRBJ2-3|many|TRBV4-3
TGCGCCAGCAGCCAATTCCGGGTGGTCACAGATACGCAGTATTTT
CASSQFRVVTDTQYF
>-|TRBJ1-5|many|TRBV12-3/TRBV12-4
TGTGCCAGCACAAATAACAATCAGCCCCAGCATTTT
CASTNNNQPQHF
>TRBD2|TRBJ2-3|few|TRBV4-2
TGTGCCAGCAGCCAGCCGGGACTAGCGGGGCGTGGCACAGATACGCAGTATTTT
CASSQPGLAGRGTDTQYF
>TRBD1|TRBJ2-7|-|TRBV29-1
TGCAGCGTTGAGGACAGGGGGCACTCCTACGAGCAGTACTTC
CSVEDRGHSYEQYF
>-|TRBJ2-7|-|TRBV7-2
TGTGCCAGCAGCTCCCTTAACCGGGACCAGTCCTACGAGCAGTACTTC
CASSSLNRDQSYEQYF
>-|TRBJ2-7|-|TRBV29-1
TGCAGCGTTTCCAGGGGGGTAAGGGGAGCGTCCTACGAGCAGTACTTC
CSVSRGVRGASYEQYF
>TRBD1|TRBJ1-1|many|TRBV12-3/TRBV12-4
TGTGCCAGCAGCTGGACAGGTCCAATGATGAACACTGAAGCTTTCTTT
CASSWTGPMMNTEAFF
>-|TRBJ2-7|few|TRBV7-2
TGTGCCAGCAGCCCAGACGCGAACGAGCAGTACTTC
CASSPDANEQYF
>TRBD1|TRBJ1-1|-|TRBV29-1
TGCAGCGCCCGGACAGGCCTTGGTGAAGCTTTCTTT
CSARTGLGEAFF
>-|TRBJ2-2|-|TRBV7-2
TGTGCCAGCAGCTTATGGGGGGCGGGCACCGGGGAGCTGTTTTTT
CASSLWGAGTGELFF
>TRBD2|TRBJ2-3|-|TRBV3-1
TGTGCCAGCAGCCAGAACACTTTTGGGGGGGGGTCCGCAGATACGCAGTATTTT
CASSQNTFGGGSADTQYF
>-|TRBJ2-1|few|TRBV5-5
TGTGCCAGCATCCGAGGGCAGGGCTACAATGAGCAGTTCTTC
CASIRGQGYNEQFF
>-|TRBJ2-7|many|TRBV6-5
TGTGCCAGCAGTTGGAAGGACGGCTACTACGAGCAGTACTTC
CASSWKDGYYEQYF
>-|TRBJ2-3|few|TRBV5-6
TGTGCCAGCAGCATGGGACATCCTCGGGATACGCAGTATTTT
CASSMGHPRDTQYF
>-|TRBJ1-2|few|TRBV28
TGTGCCAGCAGCCTCCTACAATCTAAGGGCTACACCTTC
CASSLLQSKGYTF